A single sample is the source of the 5 T cell receptor beta chains below, sequenced in a study of shared clonotypes between healthy human individuals. Clones were sequenced by immunoSEQ multiplex PCR, and TCRdb holds only the in-frame ones, with some missing. The sample has more than 400,000 clones, approximately 95% seen once. Sequenced material: naive CD4+ T cells sorted from blood. Subset reported: CD45RA+ positively selected. Every receptor here comes from a woman aged 25 to 39 in good health.

The rearrangement joins TRBV5-1 to TRBJ2-1, with TRBD1 as a possible D gene (6 bases). V lost 3 bases and J 1 base, leaving 14 bases between the germline ends. CDR3 length: 16 amino acids. Germline V gives CDR1 SGHRS, CDR2 YFSETQ. The CDR3 sequence: CASSYYTGTSYNEQFF. CDR3 coding DNA: TGCGCCAGCAGCTACTATACCGGGACATCCTACAATGAGCAGTTCTTC.

The chain links TRBV5-8 to TRBJ2-5, with D perhaps TRBD1 (6 bases). The CDR3 runs to 15 residues. Germline CDR1 is SGHTS and CDR2 is YDEGEE. The V end lost 7 bases, the J end lost 3 bases, and 19 bases lay between the germline ends. CDR3 residues: CASSDGPGVEETQYF. The CDR3 region has the DNA TGTGCCAGCTCAGATGGTCCAGGGGTGGAAGAGACCCAGTACTTC.

This clone turned up a few times. V is TRBV27 and J is TRBJ1-2, with 7 bases identical to TRBD1. Trimming took 9 bases from V and 4 from J; bases not matched to a gene: 17. The CDR3 length is 16 residues. Per germline, CDR1 MNHEY and CDR2 SMNVEV (reference sequence). CDR3 region: CASRPDSSGTVYGYTF. CDR3 DNA sequence: TGTGCCAGTCGCCCAGACTCGAGCGGGACAGTCTATGGCTACACCTTC.

The table lists this clone with a count of one. This chain uses TRBV28 with TRBJ1-1; D is perhaps TRBD1 (6 bases). With 6 bases removed from V and 4 bases from J, the gap between germline ends came to 15 bases. Germline V CDR1 and CDR2: MDHEN, SYDVKM. The CDR3 runs to 14 residues. DNA of the CDR3: TGTGCCAGCAGCCCGGGACAATCGGGCACTGAAGCTTTCTTT. Protein product: CASSPGQSGTEAFF. The complete variable domain, with remaining parts taken from reference TRBV28 and TRBJ1-1, reads DVKVTQSSRYLVKRTGEKVFLECVQDMDHENMFWYRQDPGLGLRLIYFSYDVKMKEKGDIPEGYSVSREKKERFSLILESASTNQTSMYLCASSPGQSGTEAFFGQGTRLTVV.

CDR3: CASSWGTGGEQFF. CDR3 in DNA: TGTGCCAGCAGTTGGGGGACAGGGGGAGAGCAGTTCTTC. The genes are TRBV28 and TRBJ2-1, with TRBD1 matching over 11 bases. Losses at the gene ends were 4 bases for V and 10 bases for J; bases not matched to a gene: 3. CDR1 and CDR2 from the germline V gene are MDHEN and SYDVKM. CDR3 length: 13 amino acids.